This T cell receptor beta chain was profiled in a study of chemoradiotherapy in HPV16-positive cancers. Across the whole study: Candidate HPV-specific clones and shared TCR motifs came from two HPV16-positive patients. Study-wide results and limits: For HPV16-positive patients, expanding HPV-responsive T cells associated with longer recurrence-free survival. Candidate HPV-specific clones and E7-related TCR motifs grew in tumor during treatment.

This clone was picked up a small number of times. Its antigen is currently unknown. This CDR3 is 11 amino acids long. V shed 4 bases and J shed 7 bases, with 8 bases lying between them. In germline, CDR1 is SGDLS, CDR2 YYNGEE. Here immunoSEQ multiplex PCR was the method, and the copy in TCRdb shows in-frame clones only, minus some. The sample holds 17,000 or so clones, 60% to 80% seen once. This specimen was tumor tissue, taken from a patient who underwent chemoradiotherapy. The sequence derives from a human donor with HPV-associated anogenital cancer. The chain combines TRBV9 with TRBJ1-2; D is undetermined. Here the CDR3 DNA reads TGTGCCAGCAGCAACAATGTTGGCTACACCTTC. As protein: CASSNNVGYTF.